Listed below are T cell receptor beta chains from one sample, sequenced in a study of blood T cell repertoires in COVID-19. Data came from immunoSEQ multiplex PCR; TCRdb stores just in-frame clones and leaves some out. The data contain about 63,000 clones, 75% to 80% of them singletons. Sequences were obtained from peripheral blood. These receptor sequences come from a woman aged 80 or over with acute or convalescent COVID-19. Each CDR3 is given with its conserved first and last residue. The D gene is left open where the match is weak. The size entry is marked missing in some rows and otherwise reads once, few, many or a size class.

CDR3 DNA: TGTGCCAGCAGTTTAGCGTCAGAAGAAAAACTGTTTTTT
CDR3 protein: CASSLASEEKLFF
clone size: -
D gene: -
V gene: TRBV12-3/TRBV12-4
J gene: TRBJ1-4
CDR3 length: 13

CDR3 DNA: TGTGCCAGCAGCCCCGGACAGTTTCAAGAGACCCAGTACTTC
CDR3 protein: CASSPGQFQETQYF
clone size: -
D gene: -
V gene: TRBV7-2
J gene: TRBJ2-5
CDR3 length: 14

CDR3 DNA: TGTGCCAGCAGCGTAGCAGCTAGCTCCTACAATGAGCAGTTCTTC
CDR3 protein: CASSVAASSYNEQFF
clone size: -
D gene: -
V gene: TRBV9
J gene: TRBJ2-1
CDR3 length: 15

CDR3 DNA: TGTGCCAGCAGTTTACATCCCGGGACAGGGGGAGGCGGGGAGCTGTTTTTT
CDR3 protein: CASSLHPGTGGGGELFF
clone size: -
D gene: TRBD1
V gene: TRBV28
J gene: TRBJ2-2
CDR3 length: 17

CDR3 DNA: TGTGCCACCAGCCAACAGGGGGCAGGGGAGCAGTACTTC
CDR3 protein: CATSQQGAGEQYF
clone size: -
D gene: TRBD1
V gene: TRBV15
J gene: TRBJ2-7
CDR3 length: 13

CDR3 DNA: TGTGCCAGTAGAGGGACTAGCGGTTCCTACAATGAGCAGTTCTTC
CDR3 protein: CASRGTSGSYNEQFF
clone size: few
D gene: TRBD2
V gene: TRBV19
J gene: TRBJ2-1
CDR3 length: 15

CDR3 DNA: TGTGCCTGGAGCACTGGGGGGAACTATGGCTACACCTTC
CDR3 protein: CAWSTGGNYGYTF
clone size: -
D gene: -
V gene: TRBV30
J gene: TRBJ1-2
CDR3 length: 13

CDR3 DNA: TGTGCCAGCAGCAAAGAGTCCAGGGGGCAAGATACGCAGTATTTT
CDR3 protein: CASSKESRGQDTQYF
clone size: -
D gene: -
V gene: TRBV21-1
J gene: TRBJ2-3
CDR3 length: 15

CDR3 DNA: TGTGCCAGCACCCGAGGGGGTCAGAGCACAGATACGCAGTATTTT
CDR3 protein: CASTRGGQSTDTQYF
clone size: -
D gene: -
V gene: TRBV9
J gene: TRBJ2-3
CDR3 length: 15

CDR3 DNA: TGTGCCAGCAGCTTGGGGCAGGGGGCGAGCTACGAGCAGTACTTC
CDR3 protein: CASSLGQGASYEQYF
clone size: -
D gene: TRBD1
V gene: TRBV5-4
J gene: TRBJ2-7
CDR3 length: 15

CDR3 DNA: TGTGCCAGCAGCAGAGAGACAGGGGGCTACGAGCAGTACTTC
CDR3 protein: CASSRETGGYEQYF
clone size: once
D gene: TRBD1
V gene: TRBV7-2
J gene: TRBJ2-7
CDR3 length: 14

CDR3 DNA: TGTGCCACCAGTGCCCCGGACAGGGGCTGGGACGAGCAGTACTTC
CDR3 protein: CATSAPDRGWDEQYF
clone size: once
D gene: TRBD1
V gene: TRBV24-1
J gene: TRBJ2-7
CDR3 length: 15

CDR3 DNA: TGTGCCAGCAGTTTTGACAACAATCAGCCCCAGCATTTT
CDR3 protein: CASSFDNNQPQHF
clone size: -
D gene: -
V gene: TRBV28
J gene: TRBJ1-5
CDR3 length: 13

CDR3 DNA: TGTGCCAGCAGTTCCACTGGACAGGGTTGGGTTTATGGCTACACCTTC
CDR3 protein: CASSSTGQGWVYGYTF
clone size: once
D gene: TRBD1
V gene: TRBV28
J gene: TRBJ1-2
CDR3 length: 16

CDR3 DNA: TGTGCCAGCTCACCAGAACAGGGAAGGGGAATTCAGCCCCAGCATTTT
CDR3 protein: CASSPEQGRGIQPQHF
clone size: -
D gene: -
V gene: TRBV18
J gene: TRBJ1-5
CDR3 length: 16

CDR3 DNA: TGCGCCAGCAGTGCCAGGGGAGTCAATGAGCAGTTCTTC
CDR3 protein: CASSARGVNEQFF
clone size: few
D gene: -
V gene: TRBV10-2
J gene: TRBJ2-1
CDR3 length: 13

CDR3 DNA: TGTGCCAGCAGCCTAAGGACTAGCGGAACCTACGAGCAGTACTTC
CDR3 protein: CASSLRTSGTYEQYF
clone size: once
D gene: TRBD2
V gene: TRBV7-2
J gene: TRBJ2-7
CDR3 length: 15

CDR3 DNA: TGTGCCAGCAGCTTGGCTAGCTGGAGCAATGAGCAGTTCTTC
CDR3 protein: CASSLASWSNEQFF
clone size: -
D gene: -
V gene: TRBV11-3
J gene: TRBJ2-1
CDR3 length: 14

CDR3 DNA: TGTGCCAGCAGCCCAGGACTAGCACGGGCAGATACGCAGTATTTT
CDR3 protein: CASSPGLARADTQYF
clone size: -
D gene: TRBD2
V gene: TRBV11-3
J gene: TRBJ2-3
CDR3 length: 15

CDR3 DNA: TGCGCCAGCAGCCAAGCCCAGCGGGGGGGCTCTGGGGCCAACGTCCTGACTTTC
CDR3 protein: CASSQAQRGGSGANVLTF
clone size: once
D gene: TRBD2
V gene: TRBV4-1
J gene: TRBJ2-6
CDR3 length: 18

CDR3 DNA: TGCGCCAGCAGCTTGCCGTCCGGACAGGCGAGAGCTAACTATGGCTACACCTTC
CDR3 protein: CASSLPSGQARANYGYTF
clone size: -
D gene: TRBD1
V gene: TRBV5-1
J gene: TRBJ1-2
CDR3 length: 18

CDR3 DNA: TGTGCCATCAGTGGACAGGACGAAAATGGCTACACCTTC
CDR3 protein: CAISGQDENGYTF
clone size: -
D gene: -
V gene: TRBV10-3
J gene: TRBJ1-2
CDR3 length: 13

CDR3 DNA: TGTGCCAGCAGCCCAGGGATCAACAATGAGCAGTTCTTC
CDR3 protein: CASSPGINNEQFF
clone size: -
D gene: -
V gene: TRBV7-3
J gene: TRBJ2-1
CDR3 length: 13

CDR3 DNA: TGTGCCAGCAGTTTAAGGGGGGGGTACACTGAAGCTTTCTTT
CDR3 protein: CASSLRGGYTEAFF
clone size: -
D gene: -
V gene: TRBV27
J gene: TRBJ1-1
CDR3 length: 14

CDR3 DNA: TGTGCCAGCAGTTTACCCCAAACAGTTCAGTTCTTC
CDR3 protein: CASSLPQTVQFF
clone size: -
D gene: -
V gene: TRBV28
J gene: TRBJ2-1
CDR3 length: 12

CDR3 DNA: TGTGCCAGCAGCTTAGCCCCTAGCGGGAGGGCCTACGAGCAGTACTTC
CDR3 protein: CASSLAPSGRAYEQYF
clone size: -
D gene: TRBD2
V gene: TRBV7-2
J gene: TRBJ2-7
CDR3 length: 16

CDR3 DNA: TGTGCCAGCAGCCAAGAATGGTGGAGCCTCTCTGGAAACACCATATATTTT
CDR3 protein: CASSQEWWSLSGNTIYF
clone size: -
D gene: -
V gene: TRBV3-1/TRBV3-2
J gene: TRBJ1-3
CDR3 length: 17

CDR3 DNA: TGCGCCAGCAGCTTGGAGGGGGACCTTCGGTATGGCTACACCTTC
CDR3 protein: CASSLEGDLRYGYTF
clone size: -
D gene: -
V gene: TRBV5-1
J gene: TRBJ1-2
CDR3 length: 15

CDR3 DNA: TGTGCCACCAGCAAGCGGGACACAGATACGCAGTATTTT
CDR3 protein: CATSKRDTDTQYF
clone size: -
D gene: TRBD2
V gene: TRBV15
J gene: TRBJ2-3
CDR3 length: 13

CDR3 DNA: TGTGCCAGCAGCTCCATCGACACGGGACAGACAAATGGCTACACCTTC
CDR3 protein: CASSSIDTGQTNGYTF
clone size: -
D gene: TRBD1
V gene: TRBV5-6
J gene: TRBJ1-2
CDR3 length: 16

CDR3 DNA: TGTGCCAGCAGTTTAGACAGGAATCAGCCCCAGCATTTT
CDR3 protein: CASSLDRNQPQHF
clone size: -
D gene: -
V gene: TRBV12-3/TRBV12-4
J gene: TRBJ1-5
CDR3 length: 13

CDR3 DNA: TGCGCCAGCAGCTTCGCGGGGGCTTCCACTGAAGCTTTCTTT
CDR3 protein: CASSFAGASTEAFF
clone size: once
D gene: -
V gene: TRBV5-1
J gene: TRBJ1-1
CDR3 length: 14

CDR3 DNA: TGTGCCAGCACCTCGGGAGGGGAGGGAAACACCATATATTTT
CDR3 protein: CASTSGGEGNTIYF
clone size: -
D gene: -
V gene: TRBV28
J gene: TRBJ1-3
CDR3 length: 14

CDR3 DNA: TGTGCCACCAGCAGAGAGGCCCCGGGGTTCAGGTACGAGCAGTACTTC
CDR3 protein: CATSREAPGFRYEQYF
clone size: few
D gene: -
V gene: TRBV15
J gene: TRBJ2-7
CDR3 length: 16

CDR3 DNA: TGTGCCAGCAGCCAAGATCCGGGGACAGGCCAGTACTTC
CDR3 protein: CASSQDPGTGQYF
clone size: -
D gene: TRBD1
V gene: TRBV3-1/TRBV3-2
J gene: TRBJ2-7
CDR3 length: 13

CDR3 DNA: TGTGCCAGCAGCTTAGGATGGTGGAGGCCTTCAGACAATGAGCAGTTCTTC
CDR3 protein: CASSLGWWRPSDNEQFF
clone size: -
D gene: -
V gene: TRBV7-2
J gene: TRBJ2-1
CDR3 length: 17

CDR3 DNA: TGTGCCATCACGGGGGACAGGGAGAATCAGCCCCAGCATTTT
CDR3 protein: CAITGDRENQPQHF
clone size: -
D gene: TRBD1
V gene: TRBV10-3
J gene: TRBJ1-5
CDR3 length: 14

CDR3 DNA: TGTGCCAGCAGCCCCTCTCCGGTCGGGGAGCTGTTTTTT
CDR3 protein: CASSPSPVGELFF
clone size: -
D gene: -
V gene: TRBV7-3
J gene: TRBJ2-2
CDR3 length: 13

CDR3 DNA: TGTGCCAGCCAAGCGGGAGTTGTGGATACGCAGTATTTT
CDR3 protein: CASQAGVVDTQYF
clone size: once
D gene: TRBD2
V gene: TRBV19
J gene: TRBJ2-3
CDR3 length: 13

CDR3 DNA: TGTGCCAGCAGGCCGCCAACTATAGCTGGCTACACCTTC
CDR3 protein: CASRPPTIAGYTF
clone size: few
D gene: -
V gene: TRBV28
J gene: TRBJ1-2
CDR3 length: 13

CDR3 DNA: TGTGCCAGCAGCGTCAGGGCTCCACTATACGAGCAGTACTTC
CDR3 protein: CASSVRAPLYEQYF
clone size: -
D gene: -
V gene: TRBV6-5
J gene: TRBJ2-7
CDR3 length: 14

CDR3 DNA: TGCGCCAGCAGCCGCACAGGGGGCTCATCGCGGGAGTGGTCCGAGCAGTACTTC
CDR3 protein: CASSRTGGSSREWSEQYF
clone size: -
D gene: TRBD1
V gene: TRBV4-1
J gene: TRBJ2-7
CDR3 length: 18

CDR3 DNA: TGCGCCAGCAGCGGCTCAGGGATGCCACCCCTCCACTTT
CDR3 protein: CASSGSGMPPLHF
clone size: -
D gene: -
V gene: TRBV5-1
J gene: TRBJ1-6
CDR3 length: 13

CDR3 DNA: TGTGCCAGTACTAGCGGGAGGACTTACGAGCAGTACTTC
CDR3 protein: CASTSGRTYEQYF
clone size: many
D gene: TRBD2
V gene: TRBV2
J gene: TRBJ2-7
CDR3 length: 13

CDR3 DNA: TGTGCCAGCAGCTTAGTCGGGACAGGGGCGAACTATGGCTACACCTTC
CDR3 protein: CASSLVGTGANYGYTF
clone size: once
D gene: TRBD1
V gene: TRBV7-2
J gene: TRBJ1-2
CDR3 length: 16

CDR3 DNA: TGTGCCAGCAGCGAGACAGGGGGAAGTGAAAAACTGTTTTTT
CDR3 protein: CASSETGGSEKLFF
clone size: once
D gene: TRBD1
V gene: TRBV6-5
J gene: TRBJ1-4
CDR3 length: 14

CDR3 DNA: TGTGCCTGGAGCCCAGGGCTAGCCAAAAACATTCAGTACTTC
CDR3 protein: CAWSPGLAKNIQYF
clone size: -
D gene: -
V gene: TRBV30
J gene: TRBJ2-4
CDR3 length: 14

CDR3 DNA: TGTGCCAGCAGTTTGGACTCGCGGGGTCTAAGAGGCAATCAGCCCCAGCATTTT
CDR3 protein: CASSLDSRGLRGNQPQHF
clone size: -
D gene: -
V gene: TRBV28
J gene: TRBJ1-5
CDR3 length: 18

CDR3 DNA: TGTGCCAGCAGCCCAGGGGTGGTTTGGACTAGTGGAAATGAGCAGTTCTTC
CDR3 protein: CASSPGVVWTSGNEQFF
clone size: -
D gene: -
V gene: TRBV11-2
J gene: TRBJ2-1
CDR3 length: 17

CDR3 DNA: TGTGCCAGCAGTGAAACAGGAGGGAGAGATACGCAGTATTTT
CDR3 protein: CASSETGGRDTQYF
clone size: -
D gene: -
V gene: TRBV6-4
J gene: TRBJ2-3
CDR3 length: 14

CDR3 DNA: TGTGCCAGCAGTTCCGGGACTAGCGGGAGGGCCGGGTACTTC
CDR3 protein: CASSSGTSGRAGYF
clone size: few
D gene: TRBD2
V gene: TRBV6-6
J gene: TRBJ2-7
CDR3 length: 14

CDR3 DNA: TGTGCCAGCAGAGGGGGGAACACTGAAGCTTTCTTT
CDR3 protein: CASRGGNTEAFF
clone size: -
D gene: -
V gene: TRBV28
J gene: TRBJ1-1
CDR3 length: 12

CDR3 DNA: TGTGCCAGCAGCCCCCCCGCGGGCACTGAAGCTTTCTTT
CDR3 protein: CASSPPAGTEAFF
clone size: -
D gene: -
V gene: TRBV7-9
J gene: TRBJ1-1
CDR3 length: 13

CDR3 DNA: TGTGCCAGCAGCAGATTAGCGGCCCCCGATCGCACCGGGGAGCTGTTTTTT
CDR3 protein: CASSRLAAPDRTGELFF
clone size: few
D gene: -
V gene: TRBV6-2/TRBV6-3
J gene: TRBJ2-2
CDR3 length: 17

CDR3 DNA: TGTGCCAGCAGCCCCGATAGCGGGAGGGCCGGGTATACGCAGTATTTT
CDR3 protein: CASSPDSGRAGYTQYF
clone size: -
D gene: TRBD2
V gene: TRBV7-2
J gene: TRBJ2-3
CDR3 length: 16